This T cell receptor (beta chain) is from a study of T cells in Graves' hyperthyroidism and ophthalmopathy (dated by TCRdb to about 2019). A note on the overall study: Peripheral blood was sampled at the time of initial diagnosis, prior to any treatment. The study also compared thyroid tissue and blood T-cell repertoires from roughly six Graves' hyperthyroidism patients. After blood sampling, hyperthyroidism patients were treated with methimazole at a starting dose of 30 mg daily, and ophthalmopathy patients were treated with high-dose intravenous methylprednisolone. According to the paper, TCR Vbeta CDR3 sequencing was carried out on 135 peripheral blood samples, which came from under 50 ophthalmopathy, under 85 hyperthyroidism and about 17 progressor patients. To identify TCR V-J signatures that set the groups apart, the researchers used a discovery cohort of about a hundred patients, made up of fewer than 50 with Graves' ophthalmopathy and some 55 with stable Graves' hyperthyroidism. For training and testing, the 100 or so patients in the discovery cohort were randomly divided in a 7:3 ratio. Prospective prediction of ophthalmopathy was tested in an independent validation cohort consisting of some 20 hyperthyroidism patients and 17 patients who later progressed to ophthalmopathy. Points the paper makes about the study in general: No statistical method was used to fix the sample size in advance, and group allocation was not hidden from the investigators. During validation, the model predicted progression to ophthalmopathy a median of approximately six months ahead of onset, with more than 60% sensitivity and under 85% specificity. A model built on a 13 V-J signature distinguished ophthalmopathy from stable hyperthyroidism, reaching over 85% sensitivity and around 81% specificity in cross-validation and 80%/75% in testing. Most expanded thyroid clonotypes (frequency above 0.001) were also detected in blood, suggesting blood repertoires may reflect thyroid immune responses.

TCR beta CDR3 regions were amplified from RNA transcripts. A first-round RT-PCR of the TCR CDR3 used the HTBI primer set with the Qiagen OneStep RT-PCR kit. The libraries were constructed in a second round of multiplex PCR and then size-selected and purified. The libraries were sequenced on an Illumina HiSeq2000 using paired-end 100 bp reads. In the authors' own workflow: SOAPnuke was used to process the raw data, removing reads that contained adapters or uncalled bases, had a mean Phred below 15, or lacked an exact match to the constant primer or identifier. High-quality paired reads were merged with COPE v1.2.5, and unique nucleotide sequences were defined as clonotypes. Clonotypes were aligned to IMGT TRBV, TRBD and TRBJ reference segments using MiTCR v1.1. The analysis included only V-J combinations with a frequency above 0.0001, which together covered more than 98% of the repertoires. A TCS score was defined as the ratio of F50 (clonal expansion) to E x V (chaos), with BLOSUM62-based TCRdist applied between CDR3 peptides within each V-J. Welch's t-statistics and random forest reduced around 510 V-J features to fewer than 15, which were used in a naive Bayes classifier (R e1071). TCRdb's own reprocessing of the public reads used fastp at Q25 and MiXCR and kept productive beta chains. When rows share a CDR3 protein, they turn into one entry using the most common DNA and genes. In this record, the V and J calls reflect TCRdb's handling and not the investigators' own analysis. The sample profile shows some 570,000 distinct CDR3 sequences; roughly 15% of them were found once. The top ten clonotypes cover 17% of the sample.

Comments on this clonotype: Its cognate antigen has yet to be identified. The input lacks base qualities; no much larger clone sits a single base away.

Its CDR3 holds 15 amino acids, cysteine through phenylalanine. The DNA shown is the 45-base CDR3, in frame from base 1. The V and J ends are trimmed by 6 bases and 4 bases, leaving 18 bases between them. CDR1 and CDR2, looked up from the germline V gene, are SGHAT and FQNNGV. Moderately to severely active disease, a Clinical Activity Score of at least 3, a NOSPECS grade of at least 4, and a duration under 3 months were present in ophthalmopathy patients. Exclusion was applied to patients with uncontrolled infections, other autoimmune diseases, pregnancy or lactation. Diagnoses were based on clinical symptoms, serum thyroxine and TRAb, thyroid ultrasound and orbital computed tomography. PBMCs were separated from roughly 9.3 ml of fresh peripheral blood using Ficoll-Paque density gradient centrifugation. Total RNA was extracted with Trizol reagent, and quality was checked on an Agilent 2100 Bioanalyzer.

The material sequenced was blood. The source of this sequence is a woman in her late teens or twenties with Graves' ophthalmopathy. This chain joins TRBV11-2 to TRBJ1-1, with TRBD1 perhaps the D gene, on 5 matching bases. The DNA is TGTGCCAGCAGTTTCGAGTACGGGGGTGGCACTGAAGCTTTCTTT. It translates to CASSFEYGGGTEAFF.